These 22 T cell receptor beta chains were sequenced from one sample in a study of T cells in Graves' hyperthyroidism and ophthalmopathy. Amplification targeted TCR beta CDR3 regions from RNA transcripts. HTBI primers drove first-round RT-PCR of the TCR CDR3. TCRdb itself ran the multiplex PCR reads through MiXCR, one entry per CDR3 protein. The sample lists about 420,000 distinct CDR3 sequences, 15% to 17% occurring once. The sample was blood. Receptor source: a woman aged 18-35 years with Graves' hyperthyroidism.

In this sample, this clonotype turned up many times. The chain joins TRBV12-3 or TRBV12-4 to TRBJ1-6; no clear D gene. The CDR3 runs to 15 residues. Trimming cost V 7 bases and J 7 bases, with 17 bases left between them. CDR3 amino acids: CASTLRGIQNSPLHF. The CDR3 nucleotides are TGTGCCAGCACCCTGAGAGGGATCCAAAATTCACCCCTCCACTTT.

This clonotype was found many times. The chain employs TRBV15 and TRBJ1-5, with D maybe TRBD1 (6 bases). CDR1 is LNHNV, CDR2 YYDKDF, per germline (reference sequence). Trimming removed 0 bases at V and 6 bases at J, with 15 bases between. This CDR3 region has 16 residues. Written as DNA, the CDR3 is TGTGCCACCAGCAGAGATCTAAGGGGGGGTTCTCAGCCCCAGCATTTT. Translation: CATSRDLRGGSQPQHF.

This clonotype was seen only a few times. This rearrangement joins TRBV19 to TRBJ1-2; no clear D gene. CDR3 size: 11 residues. Trimming left V 4 bases short and J 5 bases short, with 5 bases between. Germline V CDR1 and CDR2: LNHDA, SQIVND (reference sequence). The CDR3 reads CASSTDYGYTF. For the CDR3, the DNA is TGTGCCAGTAGTACAGATTATGGCTACACCTTC.

The gene calls are TRBV5-1 and TRBJ2-2; no clear D gene. CDR3 length equals 13 residues. The V end lost 5 bases, the J end lost 1 base, and 6 bases lay between the germline ends. Germline CDR1 is SGHRS and CDR2 is YFSETQ. In DNA form, the CDR3 reads TGCGCCAGCAGAGTGGGGAACACCGGGGAGCTGTTTTTT. It yields the protein CASRVGNTGELFF.

On this clonotype: A much larger clone sits a single nucleotide away, making a read error possible. This chain uses TRBV20-1 with TRBJ2-7; 7 nucleotides align to TRBD1. Germline values: CDR1 DFQATT, CDR2 SNEGSKA (reference sequence). The CDR3 length is 14 residues. The V segment lost 2 bases and the J segment 1 base; nucleotides outside the gene matches: 5. This chain's CDR3 is CSARPLTGSYEQYF. The CDR3 coding sequence is TGCAGTGCTAGACCCCTGACAGGGTCCTACGAGCAGTACTTC.

This clonotype turned up a few times. The rearrangement links TRBV3-1 to TRBJ2-1; TRBD1 or TRBD2 may be the D gene (5 bases each). V lost 7 bases and J lost 7, with 11 bases in between. The germline CDR1 and CDR2 sequences are LGHDT and YNNKEL (reference sequence). The CDR3 covers 12 residues. The CDR3 is CASNQRGNEQFF. DNA of the CDR3: TGTGCCAGCAACCAGAGGGGTAATGAGCAGTTCTTC.

This chain links TRBV25-1 with TRBJ1-1; 7 nucleotides align to TRBD1. The CDR3 has 13 amino acids. Trimming took 4 bases from V and 11 from J; bases not matched to a gene: 10. Germline V gene lookup returns CDR1 MGHDK and CDR2 SYGVNS. The CDR3 nucleotides read TGTGCCAGCAGTGGTTTGACAGGGAGAGCGGCTTTCTTT. Protein: CASSGLTGRAAFF.

The V call is TRBV24-1, the J call TRBJ2-2, with no clear D. Trimming took off 3 bases at V and 6 bases at J, with 7 bases between the two ends. This CDR3 has 13 residues. From germline, CDR1 is KGHDR and CDR2 SFDVKD. The CDR3 DNA sequence: TGTGCCACCAGTGATATGGTCCCCGGGGAGCTGTTTTTT. Translated, it gives CATSDMVPGELFF.

This clonotype occurred many times. This sequence joins TRBV29-1 and TRBJ1-2; no clear D. Germline V gene data show CDR1 as SQVTM and CDR2 as ANQGSEA. The CDR3 totals 13 residues. V shed 3 bases and J shed 4 bases, with 12 bases lying between them. The CDR3 reads CSVDEWAGYGYTF. CDR3 DNA: TGCAGCGTTGATGAATGGGCAGGCTATGGCTACACCTTC.

This clonotype turned up a few times. CDR3 amino acids: CASRRLAGGSSSSYNEQFF. The CDR3 DNA is TGTGCCAGCAGAAGACTAGCGGGAGGTTCCTCGAGCTCCTACAATGAGCAGTTCTTC. This chain uses TRBV12-3 or TRBV12-4 with TRBJ2-1; 13 nucleotides align to TRBD2. V trimming: 6 bases; J trimming: 0 bases; junction bases outside the gene matches: 11. The CDR3 loop spans 19 amino acids.

This clonotype came up a few times. The chain carries TRBV6-2 or TRBV6-3 and TRBJ1-2; the D is unclear. Trimming left V 6 bases short and J 6 bases short, with 17 bases between. Germline V gene sequence: CDR1 MNHEY, CDR2 SVGEGT. The CDR3 spans 14 residues. For the CDR3, the DNA is TGTGCCAGCAGCATCGGGCCAGGTCTACATGGCTACACCTTC. Protein product: CASSIGPGLHGYTF.

This clonotype was seen ten or more times. The chain carries TRBV2 and TRBJ1-4; 9 positions agree with TRBD1. This CDR3 has 15 amino acids. The ends lost 5 bases at V and 7 bases at J; junction bases unmatched: 8. Germline values: CDR1 SNHLY, CDR2 FYNNEI. In DNA, the CDR3 is TGTGCCAGCAGTCACCCGGGACAGGGAGGTGAAAAACTGTTTTTT. Its protein is CASSHPGQGGEKLFF.

A remark on this clonotype: This may be a read error: a much more frequent sequence differs by one nucleotide. The chain employs TRBV7-2 and TRBJ2-3, with a possible D match to TRBD2 (6 bases). The germline V and J ends were trimmed by 7 bases and 3 bases, with 14 bases remaining between them. Germline CDR1 reads SGHTA; CDR2 reads FQGNSA. This CDR3 region has 14 residues. CDR3 DNA: TGTGCCAGCAACCGGGACTCCCTAACAGATACGCAGTATTTT. Its translation: CASNRDSLTDTQYF.

This rearrangement joins TRBV6-2 or TRBV6-3 to TRBJ1-4; no clear D gene. This CDR3 has 15 amino acids. Germline V CDR1 and CDR2: MNHEY, SVGEGT. V was pared by 6 bases and J by 2 bases, with 13 bases between. In DNA, the CDR3 is TGTGCCAGCAGCCACCTGACCGGGACTAATGAAAAACTGTTTTTT. It encodes CASSHLTGTNEKLFF.

There are a few counts of this clonotype. V and J are TRBV10-3 and TRBJ2-7; possibly TRBD1 for D (6 bases). The V end was cut by 2 bases, the J end by 5 bases, with 13 bases between. The germline gives CDR1 ENHRY, CDR2 SYGVKD. The CDR3 consists of 14 residues. DNA of the CDR3: TGTGCCATCAGTGAGGGGCAGGGGCGGGACGAGCAGTACTTC. As protein: CAISEGQGRDEQYF.

At least ten counts were recorded for this clonotype. This chain uses TRBV5-1 with TRBJ2-3, with D perhaps given as TRBD1 or TRBD2 (5 bases each). The ends were cut back, 9 bases at V and 4 bases at J, with 15 bases in the middle. Germline V gene sequence: CDR1 SGHRS, CDR2 YFSETQ. The CDR3 is made up of 13 amino acids. The CDR3 nucleotides are TGCGCCACCAGAAACCGGGACGCAGATACGCAGTATTTT. Amino acids: CATRNRDADTQYF.

Many counts were recorded for this clonotype. V usage is TRBV6-1 and J usage is TRBJ1-1; 9 nucleotides match TRBD1. The CDR3 consists of 14 residues. Germline V gene lookup returns CDR1 MNHNS and CDR2 SASEGT. The J segment lost 3 bases and the V segment lost 7 bases, leaving 6 bases of the junction unmatched. In nucleotides, the CDR3 is TGTGCCAGCACCATGACAGGGGGTTACACTGAAGCTTTCTTT. Its translation: CASTMTGGYTEAFF.

Many counts were recorded for this clonotype. The chain is built from TRBV24-1 and TRBJ2-7; TRBD1 matches at 11 bases. Germline assignment: CDR1 KGHDR and CDR2 SFDVKD. Trimming removed 6 bases from V and 3 bases from J; junction bases left unmatched: 6. This CDR3 has 15 amino acids. The CDR3 is CATSSWTGGGYEQYF. In nucleotides, the CDR3 is TGTGCCACCAGTTCTTGGACAGGGGGCGGCTACGAGCAGTACTTC.

This clonotype was observed many times. The chain uses TRBV7-9 and TRBJ2-3; D gene unclear. In germline, CDR1 is SEHNR, CDR2 FQNEAQ (reference sequence). The CDR3 is 15 residues long. With 0 bases removed from V and 4 bases from J, the gap between germline ends came to 11 bases. As DNA, the CDR3 is TGTGCCAGCAGCTTAGCAAGGATTACCGCAGATACGCAGTATTTT. Encoded protein: CASSLARITADTQYF. The full variable domain, completed using reference TRBV7-9 and TRBJ2-3, is DTGVSQNPRHKITKRGQNVTFRCDPISEHNRLYWYRQTLGQGPEFLTYFQNEAQLEKSRLLSDRFSAERPKGSFSTLEIQRTEQGDSAMYLCASSLARITADTQYFGPGTRLTVL.

This clonotype appeared many times. The chain recombines TRBV7-2 with TRBJ1-1, with TRBD1 matching 7 bases. CDR1 and CDR2 (germline): SGHTA, FQGNSA. This CDR3 contains 16 residues. V was pared by 3 bases and J by 0 bases, with 7 bases of the junction left unmatched. The CDR3 region is CASSFGTVLLNTEAFF. As DNA, the CDR3 is TGTGCCAGCAGCTTCGGGACAGTTCTTTTGAACACTGAAGCTTTCTTT.

This clonotype was counted ten times or more. V is TRBV20-1 and J is TRBJ2-4, with D hard to call. The length of the CDR3 is 15 residues. Per germline, CDR1 DFQATT and CDR2 SNEGSKA (reference sequence). V lost 5 bases and J lost 0, with 14 bases in between. CDR3 loop: CSASADSLAKNIQYF. The CDR3 DNA follows: TGCAGTGCTTCTGCAGATTCACTAGCCAAAAACATTCAGTACTTC.

This clonotype was found a few times. This sequence joins TRBV10-3 and TRBJ2-7; D is unresolved. Germline V gene sequence: CDR1 ENHRY, CDR2 SYGVKD. V lost 10 bases to trimming and J lost 5 bases, with 6 bases between them. The CDR3 loop spans 9 amino acids. The CDR3 region has the DNA TGTGCCACCCAGGACGAGCAGTACTTC. It translates to CATQDEQYF.